This T cell receptor (beta chain) was captured by sequencing in a study of blood T cell repertoires in COVID-19. At the level of the study: Samples came from the United States, Italy and Spain, spanning acute and convalescent COVID-19. Sample material is recorded as cDNA or gDNA derived from T cells, B-cell-depleted T cells, or PBMCs.

Clones were read by immunoSEQ multiplex PCR, and TCRdb kept only the in-frame ones, dropping some. The data show more than 300,000 clones, 80% to 95% seen once. CDR3 size: 13 residues. The ends were cut back, 0 bases at V and 8 bases at J, with 11 bases in the middle. The V gene's germline CDR1 is SGDLS and CDR2 YYNGEE. Which cohort a participant joined came from the clinical history participants gave. Each recovered donor of Cohort 3 presented with two negative PCRs, clearance, or symptom resolution. The sequenced sample was PBMCs or T cells enriched from blood (not recorded which). The genes are TRBV9 and TRBJ1-2, with TRBD1 as a possible D gene (5 bases). The clonotype originates from a woman in her twenties or thirties who had recovered from COVID-19. CDR3 sequence: CASSVGGLSGYTF. Written as DNA, the CDR3 is TGTGCCAGCAGCGTAGGGGGACTCTCGGGCTACACCTTC.